These 2 T cell receptor beta chains share one sample of origin, sequenced in a study of cytotoxic CD8 clonotypes in ibrutinib-treated CLL. Data came from immunoSEQ multiplex PCR; TCRdb stores just in-frame clones and leaves some out. The sample has approximately 24,000 clones; about 81% are singletons. This material consisted of PBMCs, taken before ibrutinib treatment. Every receptor here comes from a human donor with chronic lymphocytic leukemia.

The CDR3 sequence is CASSQTTGELFF. The DNA for the CDR3 is TGCGCCAGCAGCCAAACGACCGGGGAGCTGTTTTTT. The V and J genes are TRBV4-1 and TRBJ2-2; D is uncertain. V lost 2 bases and J lost 5, with 3 bases in between. Germline V CDR1 and CDR2: MGHRA, YSYEKL. This CDR3 is 12 amino acids long.

The gene calls are TRBV27 and TRBJ2-1, with TRBD1 matching 10 bases. With V trimmed by 4 bases and J by 7 bases, 7 bases remained unmatched. Germline values: CDR1 MNHEY, CDR2 SMNVEV (reference sequence). The CDR3 spans 15 residues. The CDR3 region is CASSSGQGIGNEQFF. The CDR3 DNA sequence: TGTGCCAGCAGTTCGGGACAGGGGATTGGGAATGAGCAGTTCTTC.